The 24 T cell receptor beta chains given below trace back to one sample, sequenced in a study of immune heterogeneity within non-small cell lung tumors. As template, the study used bulk tumor genomic DNA at approximately 640 ng per sample. Doctors removed several biopsies from each primary tumor during surgery, keeping them far apart. With untreated, newly diagnosed non-small cell lung cancer, the patients went on to undergo curative surgery. Using 32 V and 13 J primers, multiplex PCR amplified TCR beta CDR3. Each CDR3 protein gets one entry after TCRdb re-called the multiplex PCR reads with MiXCR. The sample shows 9,500 to 13,000 distinct CDR3 sequences, roughly 30% of them seen only once. The sequencing input was lung tumor tissue. Receptor source: a woman between 45 and 65 years old with non-small cell lung cancer.

This clonotype was counted at least ten times. This chain connects TRBV20-1 to TRBJ1-2; possibly TRBD1 for D (6 bases). V lost 5 bases and J 7 bases, leaving 26 bases between the germline ends. The CDR3 consists of 16 residues. CDR1 is DFQATT and CDR2 is SNEGSKA in the germline V gene (reference sequence). The DNA for the CDR3 is TGCAGTGCTCCCATATTATCGCCTACAGGGCAGGTTGGCTACACCTTC. Protein sequence: CSAPILSPTGQVGYTF.

Points on this clonotype: One end of the junction is discordant with germline, which a read error may explain. The J gene is TRBJ2-3, the V gene TRBV5-1; possibly TRBD1 for D (5 bases). The CDR3 runs 16 residues. The V gene's germline CDR1 is SGHRS and CDR2 YFSETQ. CDR3 bases: TGCGCCAGCAGCTTGCCAGGGCCGAAGAGCACATATACGCAGTATTTT. It encodes CASSLPGPKSTYTQYF.

By sample fraction, this clonotype is medium-sized. V is TRBV30 and J is TRBJ2-1; a possible D gene is TRBD2 (6 bases). V was pared by 2 bases and J by 13 bases, with 15 bases between. This CDR3 has 12 amino acids. In germline, CDR1 is GTSNPN, CDR2 SVGIG (reference sequence). CDR3: CAWSRAGSPQFF. Here the CDR3 DNA reads TGTGCCTGGAGTCGCGCGGGGTCCCCCCAGTTCTTC.

This clonotype was detected ten times or more. This rearrangement joins TRBV4-1 to TRBJ2-7, with no clear D. The CDR3 runs to 14 residues. V was clipped by 0 bases and J by 7 bases, with 13 bases between them. CDR1 and CDR2 from the germline V gene are MGHRA and YSYEKL. The CDR3 protein is CASSQEELAGEQYF. CDR3 nucleotides: TGCGCCAGCAGCCAAGAGGAATTAGCTGGGGAGCAGTACTTC.

This chain connects TRBV3-1 to TRBJ2-5, with no clear D. The V gene lost 1 base and the J gene lost 1 base, with 10 bases spanning the gap. The CDR3 runs 15 residues. Germline assignment: CDR1 LGHDT and CDR2 YNNKEL (reference sequence). CDR3 sequence reads: CASSQVLGGQETQYF. CDR3 bases: TGTGCCAGCAGCCAAGTATTGGGCGGCCAAGAGACCCAGTACTTC.

This clonotype showed up many times. The J gene is TRBJ2-2, the V gene TRBV30, with D unclear. The CDR3 totals 13 residues. Germline CDR1 reads GTSNPN; CDR2 reads SVGIG (reference sequence). The V and J ends lost 0 bases and 6 bases respectively, with 8 bases between them. The CDR3 sequence: CAWSVPSSGELFF. The DNA for the CDR3 is TGTGCCTGGAGTGTACCCAGCTCCGGGGAGCTGTTTTTT.

This clonotype was recorded at least ten times. The V call is TRBV20-1, the J call TRBJ2-3; either TRBD1 or TRBD2 may fit D (5 bases each). CDR1 is DFQATT, CDR2 SNEGSKA, per germline (reference sequence). This CDR3 has 13 residues. The V end was cut by 4 bases, the J end by 2 bases, with 10 bases between. CDR3 coding DNA: TGCAGTGCTAAAGGGGACGCCACAGATACGCAGTATTTT. Protein: CSAKGDATDTQYF.

This sequence joins TRBV19 and TRBJ1-1, with D unclear. CDR3 length: 13 amino acids. V lost 3 bases and J lost 3, with 8 bases in between. Looked up from germline, CDR1 is LNHDA and CDR2 is SQIVND (reference sequence). The CDR3 bases are TGTGCCAGTAGTATTTCCATGGACACTGAAGCTTTCTTT. Protein sequence: CASSISMDTEAFF.

This chain links TRBV19 with TRBJ2-1; maybe TRBD2 (6 bases). V was cut by 0 bases and J by 4 bases, with 10 bases left in between. The germline V gene encodes CDR1 LNHDA and CDR2 SQIVND (reference sequence). This CDR3 spans 15 amino acids. The CDR3, as DNA: TGTGCCAGTAGTATAGAAGGAGGGCCGTACAATGAGCAGTTCTTC. As protein: CASSIEGGPYNEQFF.

This clonotype was recorded a few times. The chain is built from TRBV10-3 and TRBJ1-1; no clear D gene. Germline V gene data show CDR1 as ENHRY and CDR2 as SYGVKD. V was cut by 2 bases and J by 10 bases, with 17 bases left in between. CDR3 length equals 14 residues. CDR3 loop: CAISERSGRLGAFF. CDR3 nucleotides: TGTGCCATCAGTGAGAGGTCCGGGAGGCTGGGAGCTTTCTTT.

This clonotype has just a few counts. The rearrangement joins TRBV5-8 to TRBJ1-5; D gene uncertain. CDR1 and CDR2 (germline): SGHTS, YDEGEE. CDR3 length: 15 amino acids. The V end was cut by 5 bases, the J end by 0 bases, with 12 bases between. In nucleotides, the CDR3 is TGTGCCAGCAGAAGTCCCAGGTATAGCAATCAGCCCCAGCATTTT. This gives the protein CASRSPRYSNQPQHF.

Sample share makes this clonotype medium-sized. The chain couples TRBV9 to TRBJ1-2, with D maybe TRBD1 (6 bases). Trimming took 4 bases from V and 3 from J, leaving 13 bases between them. This CDR3 is 14 amino acids long. Germline V gene lookup returns CDR1 SGDLS and CDR2 YYNGEE. The CDR3 sequence is CASSIRTEDYGYTF. The CDR3, as DNA: TGTGCCAGCAGCATACGGACAGAGGACTATGGCTACACCTTC.

About this clonotype itself: This sequence may be a read error, since a much larger clone differs from it by one base. The chain carries TRBV7-9 and TRBJ1-2; D gene ambiguous. Trimming removed 1 base at V and 7 bases at J, with 13 bases between. The CDR3 covers 14 residues. Germline V gene sequence: CDR1 SEHNR, CDR2 FQNEAQ (reference sequence). DNA of the CDR3: TGTGCCAGCAGCTTAGGAGAGTCTTTCCGTGGCTACACCTTC. Amino acids: CASSLGESFRGYTF.

This chain connects TRBV28 to TRBJ2-5; D perhaps matches TRBD1 (6 bases). The CDR3 runs to 15 residues. The V gene lost 5 bases and the J gene lost 5 bases, with 18 bases spanning the gap. Per germline, CDR1 MDHEN and CDR2 SYDVKM. CDR3 nucleotide sequence: TGTGCCAGCAGTGCCCATCGGGACATGCCGGAGACCCAGTACTTC. The encoded protein is CASSAHRDMPETQYF.

On this clonotype itself: Since a much larger clone is just one base distant, this may be a read error. The rearrangement joins TRBV6-2 or TRBV6-3 to TRBJ2-7, with a tentative D call TRBD2 (6 bases). CDR3 length: 15 amino acids. CDR1 and CDR2 (germline): MNHEY, SVGEGT. DNA for the CDR3: TGTGGCAGCAGAAGCTGGGGAGGATGGGCCTACGAGCAGTACTTC. Its protein is CGSRSWGGWAYEQYF.

This clonotype was found a few times. The gene calls are TRBV5-5 and TRBJ1-1; 8 nucleotides align to TRBD1. The CDR3 contains 15 residues. Germline V lookup: CDR1 SGHKS, CDR2 YYEKEE (reference sequence). V dropped 1 base and J dropped 4; count of bases not matched to a gene: 6. The CDR3 here is CASSLSQGASTEAFF. In DNA form, the CDR3 reads TGTGCCAGCAGCTTGTCCCAGGGGGCTAGCACTGAAGCTTTCTTT.

The gene calls are TRBV6-4 and TRBJ2-7; D uncertain. Germline loops: CDR1 MRHNA, CDR2 SNTAGT. The CDR3 has 13 amino acids. V lost 2 bases and J 11 bases, leaving 16 bases between the germline ends. The CDR3 here is CASSDRSDSPKYF. The CDR3 nucleotides read TGTGCCAGCAGTGACAGAAGTGATAGCCCCAAGTACTTC.

Regarding this clonotype: A much larger clone lies a single base off, so this may be a read error. The V and J genes are TRBV4-1 and TRBJ2-7, with D possibly being TRBD1 (6 bases). Between the trimmed V and J ends, which lost 0 bases and 7 bases, there was a span of 13 bases. CDR1 and CDR2 (germline): MGHRA, YSYEKL. The CDR3 loop spans 14 amino acids. CDR3 DNA sequence: TGCGCCAGCAGCCAAGATGACAGGCTAAGGGAGCAGTACTTC. This translates into CASSQDDRLREQYF.

This clonotype was seen a handful of times. A read error may explain this, as a much larger clone is one base away. The V call is TRBV20-1, the J call TRBJ2-7, with D perhaps TRBD2 (5 bases). Germline CDR1 is DFQATT and CDR2 is SNEGSKA (reference sequence). V was shortened by 4 bases and J by 0 bases, with 10 bases between the two germline ends. The length of the CDR3 is 13 residues. In DNA form, the CDR3 reads TGCAGTGCTATCGGGGAGAGCTCCTACGAGCAGTACTTC. Translated, it gives CSAIGESSYEQYF.

This clonotype was seen repeatedly, ten times or more. The V and J genes are TRBV3-1 and TRBJ1-5; unclear D gene. With 4 bases removed from V and 0 bases from J, the gap between germline ends came to 4 bases. CDR3 length equals 13 residues. Per the germline V gene, CDR1 is LGHDT and CDR2 is YNNKEL (reference sequence). As DNA, the CDR3 is TGTGCCAGCAGCCCCTATAGCAATCAGCCCCAGCATTTT. Translation gives CASSPYSNQPQHF.

By frequency in the sample, this clonotype is medium-sized. The chain combines TRBV19 with TRBJ1-5, with TRBD1 identical over 7 bases. J lost 1 base, V lost 2 bases, and 5 bases had no gene match. This CDR3 comprises 16 residues. Germline CDR1 LNHDA, CDR2 SQIVND (reference sequence). CDR3 nucleotide sequence: TGTGCCAGTAGTATATCATCAGGGGGGAGCAATCAGCCCCAGCATTTT. Translating gives CASSISSGGSNQPQHF.

The table lists this clonotype with a few counts. A much larger clone differs from this one at a single base, so this may be a read error. V is TRBV20-1 and J is TRBJ1-4; D unresolved. CDR1 is DFQATT and CDR2 is SNEGSKA in the germline V gene (reference sequence). The CDR3 loop spans 12 amino acids. Here the CDR3 reads CNARFQEKGLFF. The CDR3 DNA follows: TGCAATGCTAGATTCCAGGAGAAGGGACTGTTTTTT.

Many counts were recorded for this clonotype. This sequence joins TRBV5-1 and TRBJ1-5, with 9 bases matching TRBD1. Germline loops: CDR1 SGHRS, CDR2 YFSETQ. The CDR3 runs 15 residues. V lost 2 bases and J lost 4; bases outside the gene matches: 4. The CDR3 is CASSLEGTGNQPQHF. CDR3 DNA sequence: TGCGCCAGCAGCTTAGAAGGGACAGGGAATCAGCCCCAGCATTTT.

The chain joins TRBV19 to TRBJ1-1; D might be TRBD1 (5 bases). In germline, CDR1 is LNHDA, CDR2 SQIVND (reference sequence). The CDR3 is 14 amino acids. Trimming removed 3 bases from V and 6 bases from J, with 14 bases in between. CDR3 DNA: TGTGCCAGTAGTATTGGCGGGGGTAGCTCTGAAGCTTTCTTT. Translating gives CASSIGGGSSEAFF. Filled out from reference TRBV19 and TRBJ1-1, the complete variable domain reads DGGITQSPKYLFRKEGQNVTLSCEQNLNHDAMYWYRQDPGQGLRLIYYSQIVNDFQKGDIAEGYSVSREKKESFPLTVTSAQKNPTAFYLCASSIGGGSSEAFFGQGTRLTVV.